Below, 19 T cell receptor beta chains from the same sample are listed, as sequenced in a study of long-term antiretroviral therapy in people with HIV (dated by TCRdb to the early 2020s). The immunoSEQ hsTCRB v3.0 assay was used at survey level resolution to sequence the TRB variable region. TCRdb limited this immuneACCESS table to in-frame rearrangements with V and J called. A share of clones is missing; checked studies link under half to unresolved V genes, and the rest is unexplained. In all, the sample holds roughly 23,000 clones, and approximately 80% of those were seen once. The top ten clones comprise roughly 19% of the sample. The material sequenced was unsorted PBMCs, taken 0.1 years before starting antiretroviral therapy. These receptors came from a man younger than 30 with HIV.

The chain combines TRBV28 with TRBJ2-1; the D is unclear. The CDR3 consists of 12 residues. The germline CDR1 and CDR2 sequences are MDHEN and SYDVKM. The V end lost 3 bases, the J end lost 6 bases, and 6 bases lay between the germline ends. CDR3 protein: CASSFPINEQFF. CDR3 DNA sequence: TGTGCCAGCAGTTTCCCCATCAATGAGCAGTTCTTC.

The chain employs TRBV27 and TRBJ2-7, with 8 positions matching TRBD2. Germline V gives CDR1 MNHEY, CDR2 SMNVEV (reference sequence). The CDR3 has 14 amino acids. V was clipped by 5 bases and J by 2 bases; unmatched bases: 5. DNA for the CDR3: TGTGCCAGCAGTACCGCGGGAGGCCCCTACGAGCAGTACTTC. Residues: CASSTAGGPYEQYF.

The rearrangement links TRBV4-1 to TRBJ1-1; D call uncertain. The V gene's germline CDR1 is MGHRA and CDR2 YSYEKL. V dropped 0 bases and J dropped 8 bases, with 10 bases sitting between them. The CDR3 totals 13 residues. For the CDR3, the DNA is TGCGCCAGCAGCCAAGAACAGAGTGTGGAAGCTTTCTTT. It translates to CASSQEQSVEAFF.

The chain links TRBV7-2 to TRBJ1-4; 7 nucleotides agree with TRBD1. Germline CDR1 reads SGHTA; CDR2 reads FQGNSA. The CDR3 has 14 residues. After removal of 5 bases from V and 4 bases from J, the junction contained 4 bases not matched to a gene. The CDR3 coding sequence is TGTGCCAGCAGCCCCCAGGGGGGTAATGAAAAACTGTTTTTT. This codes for CASSPQGGNEKLFF.

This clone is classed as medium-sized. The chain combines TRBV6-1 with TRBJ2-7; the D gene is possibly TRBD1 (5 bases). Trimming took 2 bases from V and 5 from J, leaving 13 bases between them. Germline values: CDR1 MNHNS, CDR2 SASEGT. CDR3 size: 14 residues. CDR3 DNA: TGTGCCAGCAGTGAACTAGGGGTAATCCACGAGCAGTACTTC. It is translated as CASSELGVIHEQYF.

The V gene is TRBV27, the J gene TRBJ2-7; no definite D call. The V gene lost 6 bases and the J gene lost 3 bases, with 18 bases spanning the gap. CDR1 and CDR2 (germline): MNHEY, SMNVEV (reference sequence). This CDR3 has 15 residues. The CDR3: CASRDRDGFNYEQYF. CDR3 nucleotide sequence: TGTGCCAGCAGAGACCGAGACGGATTCAACTACGAGCAGTACTTC.

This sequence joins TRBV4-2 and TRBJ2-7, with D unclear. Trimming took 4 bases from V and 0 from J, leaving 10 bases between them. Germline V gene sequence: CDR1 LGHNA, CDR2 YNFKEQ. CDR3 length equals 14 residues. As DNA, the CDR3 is TGTGCCAGCAGCCCCTGGACGGGCTCCTACGAGCAGTACTTC. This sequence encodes CASSPWTGSYEQYF.

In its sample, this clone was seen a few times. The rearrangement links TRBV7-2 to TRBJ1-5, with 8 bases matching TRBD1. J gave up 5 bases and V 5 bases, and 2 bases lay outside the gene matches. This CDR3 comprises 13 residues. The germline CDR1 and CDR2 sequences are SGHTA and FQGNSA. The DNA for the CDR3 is TGTGCCAGCAGCCCGACAGGGGATCAGCCCCAGCATTTT. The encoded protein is CASSPTGDQPQHF.

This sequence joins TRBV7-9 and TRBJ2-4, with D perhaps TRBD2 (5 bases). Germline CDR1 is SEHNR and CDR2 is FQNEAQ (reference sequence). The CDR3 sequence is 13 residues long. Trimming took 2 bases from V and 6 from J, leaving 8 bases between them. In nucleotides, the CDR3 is TGTGCCAGCAGCTTAAGTGCGGGAAACATTCAGTACTTC. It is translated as CASSLSAGNIQYF. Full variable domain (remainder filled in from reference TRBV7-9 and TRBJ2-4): DTGVSQNPRHKITKRGQNVTFRCDPISEHNRLYWYRQTLGQGPEFLTYFQNEAQLEKSRLLSDRFSAERPKGSFSTLEIQRTEQGDSAMYLCASSLSAGNIQYFGAGTRLSVL.

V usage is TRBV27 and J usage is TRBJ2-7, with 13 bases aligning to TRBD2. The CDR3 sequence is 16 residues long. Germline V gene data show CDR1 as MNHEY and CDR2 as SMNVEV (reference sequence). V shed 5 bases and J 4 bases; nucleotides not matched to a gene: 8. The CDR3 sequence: CASSPSLAGGRYEQYF. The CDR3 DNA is TGTGCCAGCAGTCCGTCACTAGCGGGAGGGCGGTACGAGCAGTACTTC.

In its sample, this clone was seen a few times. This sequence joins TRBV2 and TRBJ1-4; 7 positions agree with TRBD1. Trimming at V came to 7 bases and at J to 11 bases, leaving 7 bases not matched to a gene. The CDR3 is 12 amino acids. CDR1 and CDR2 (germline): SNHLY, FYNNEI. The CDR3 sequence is CASIREGAKLFF. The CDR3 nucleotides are TGTGCCAGCATTAGAGAGGGGGCGAAACTGTTTTTT.

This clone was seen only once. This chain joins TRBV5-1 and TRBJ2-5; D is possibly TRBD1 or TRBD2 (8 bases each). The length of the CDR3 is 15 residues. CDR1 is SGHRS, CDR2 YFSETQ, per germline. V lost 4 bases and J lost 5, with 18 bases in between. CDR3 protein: CASSRGGQEDETQYF. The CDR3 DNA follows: TGCGCCAGCAGCCGGGGGGGACAGGAAGACGAGACCCAGTACTTC.

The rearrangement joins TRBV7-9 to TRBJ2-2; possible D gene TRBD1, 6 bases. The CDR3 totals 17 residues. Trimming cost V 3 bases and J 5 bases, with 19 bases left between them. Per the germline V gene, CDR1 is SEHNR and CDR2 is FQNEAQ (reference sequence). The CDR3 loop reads CASSLGRTGPSTGELFF. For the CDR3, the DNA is TGTGCCAGCAGCTTGGGCAGAACAGGGCCTTCTACCGGGGAGCTGTTTTTT.

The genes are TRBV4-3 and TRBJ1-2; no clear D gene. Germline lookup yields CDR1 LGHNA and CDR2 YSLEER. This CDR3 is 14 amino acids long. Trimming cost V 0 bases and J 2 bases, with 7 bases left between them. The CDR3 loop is CASSQDRRNYGYTF. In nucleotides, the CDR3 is TGCGCCAGCAGCCAAGATAGGAGAAACTATGGCTACACCTTC.

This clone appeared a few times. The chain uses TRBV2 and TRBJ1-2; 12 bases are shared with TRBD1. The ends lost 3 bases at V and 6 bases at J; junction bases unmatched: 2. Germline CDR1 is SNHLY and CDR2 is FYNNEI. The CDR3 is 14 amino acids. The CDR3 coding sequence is TGTGCCAGCAGTGAGGGGACAGGGGGCGATGGCTACACCTTC. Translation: CASSEGTGGDGYTF.

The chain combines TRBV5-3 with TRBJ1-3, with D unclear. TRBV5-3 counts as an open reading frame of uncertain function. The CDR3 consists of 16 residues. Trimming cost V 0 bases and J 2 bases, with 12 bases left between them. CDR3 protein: CARSLGPITPGNTIYF. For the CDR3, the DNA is TGTGCCAGAAGCTTGGGGCCCATAACCCCTGGAAACACCATATATTTT.

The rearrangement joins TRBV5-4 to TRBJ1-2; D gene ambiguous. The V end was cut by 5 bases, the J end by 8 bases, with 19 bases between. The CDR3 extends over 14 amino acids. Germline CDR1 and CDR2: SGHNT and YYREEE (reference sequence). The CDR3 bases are TGTGCCAGCAGGCGAGGAGAGGAATACGGCGGCTACACCTTC. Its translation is CASRRGEEYGGYTF.

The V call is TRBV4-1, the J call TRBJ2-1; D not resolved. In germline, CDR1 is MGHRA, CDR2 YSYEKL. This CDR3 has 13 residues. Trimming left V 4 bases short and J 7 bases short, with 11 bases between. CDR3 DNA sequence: TGCGCCAGCAGCCTGCAAGTGGGGAATGAGCAGTTCTTC. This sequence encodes CASSLQVGNEQFF.

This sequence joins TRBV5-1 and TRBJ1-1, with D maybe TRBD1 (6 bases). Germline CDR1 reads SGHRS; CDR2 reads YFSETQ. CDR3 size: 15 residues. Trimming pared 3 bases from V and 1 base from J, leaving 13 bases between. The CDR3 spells CASSSTGQRNTEAFF. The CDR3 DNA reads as TGCGCCAGCAGCTCAACCGGACAGCGGAACACTGAAGCTTTCTTT.